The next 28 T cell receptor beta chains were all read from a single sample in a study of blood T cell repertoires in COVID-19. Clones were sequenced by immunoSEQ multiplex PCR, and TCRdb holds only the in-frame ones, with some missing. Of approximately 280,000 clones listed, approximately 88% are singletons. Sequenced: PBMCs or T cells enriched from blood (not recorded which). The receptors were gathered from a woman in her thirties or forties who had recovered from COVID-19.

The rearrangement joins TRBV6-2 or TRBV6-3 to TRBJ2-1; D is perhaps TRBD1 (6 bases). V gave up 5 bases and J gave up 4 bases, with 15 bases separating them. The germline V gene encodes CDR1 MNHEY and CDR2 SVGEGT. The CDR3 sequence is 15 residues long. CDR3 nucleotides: TGTGCCAGCAGTGGGGGCGCGGACCGATACAATGAGCAGTTCTTC. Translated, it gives CASSGGADRYNEQFF.

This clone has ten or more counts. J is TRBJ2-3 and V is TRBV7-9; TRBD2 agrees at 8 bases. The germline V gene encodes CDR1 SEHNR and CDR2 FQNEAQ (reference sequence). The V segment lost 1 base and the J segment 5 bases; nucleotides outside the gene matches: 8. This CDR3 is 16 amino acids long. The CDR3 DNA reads TGTGCCAGCAGCTTAGGTCAAGCGGGAGTTGGAGATACGCAGTATTTT. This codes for CASSLGQAGVGDTQYF. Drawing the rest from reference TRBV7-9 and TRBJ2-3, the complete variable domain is DTGVSQNPRHKITKRGQNVTFRCDPISEHNRLYWYRQTLGQGPEFLTYFQNEAQLEKSRLLSDRFSAERPKGSFSTLEIQRTEQGDSAMYLCASSLGQAGVGDTQYFGPGTRLTVL.

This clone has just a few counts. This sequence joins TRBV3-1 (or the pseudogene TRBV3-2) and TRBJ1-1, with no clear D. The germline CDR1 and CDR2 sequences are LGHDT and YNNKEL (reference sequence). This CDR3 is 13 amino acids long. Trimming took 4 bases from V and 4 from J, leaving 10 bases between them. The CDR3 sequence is CASSRVDGTEAFF. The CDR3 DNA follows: TGTGCCAGCAGCCGTGTAGATGGCACTGAAGCTTTCTTT.

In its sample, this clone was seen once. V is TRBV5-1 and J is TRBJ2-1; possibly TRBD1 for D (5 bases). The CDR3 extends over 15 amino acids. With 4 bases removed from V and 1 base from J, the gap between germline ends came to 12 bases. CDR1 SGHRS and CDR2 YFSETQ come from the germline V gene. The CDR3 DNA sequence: TGCGCCAGCAGCCCAGGACATGCTTCCTACAATGAGCAGTTCTTC. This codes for CASSPGHASYNEQFF.

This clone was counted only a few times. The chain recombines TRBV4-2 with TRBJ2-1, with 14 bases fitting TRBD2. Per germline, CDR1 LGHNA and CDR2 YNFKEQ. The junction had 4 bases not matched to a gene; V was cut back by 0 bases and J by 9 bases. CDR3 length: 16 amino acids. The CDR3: CASSQDATSGRVEQFF. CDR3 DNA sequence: TGTGCCAGCAGCCAAGACGCGACTAGCGGGAGGGTTGAGCAGTTCTTC.

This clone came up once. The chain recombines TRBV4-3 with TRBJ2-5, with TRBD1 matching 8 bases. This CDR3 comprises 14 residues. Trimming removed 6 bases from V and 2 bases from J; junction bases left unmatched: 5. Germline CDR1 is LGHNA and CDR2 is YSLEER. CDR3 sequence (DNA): TGCGCCAGCAGTCGGACAGGGAGTCAAGAGACCCAGTACTTC. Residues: CASSRTGSQETQYF.

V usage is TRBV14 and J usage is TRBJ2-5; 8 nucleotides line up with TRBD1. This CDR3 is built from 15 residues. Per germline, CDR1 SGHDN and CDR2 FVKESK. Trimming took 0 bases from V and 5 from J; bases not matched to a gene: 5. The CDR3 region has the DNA TGTGCCAGCAGCCAAGATTCAGGGGGCAGGGAGACCCAGTACTTC. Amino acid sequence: CASSQDSGGRETQYF.

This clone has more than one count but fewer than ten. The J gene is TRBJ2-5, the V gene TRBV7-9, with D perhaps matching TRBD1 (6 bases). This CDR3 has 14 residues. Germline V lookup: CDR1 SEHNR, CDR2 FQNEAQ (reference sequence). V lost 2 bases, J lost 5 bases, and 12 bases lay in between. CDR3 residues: CASSLLGAGETQYF. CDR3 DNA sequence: TGTGCCAGCAGCTTATTGGGGGCTGGGGAGACCCAGTACTTC.

The CDR3 nucleotides are TGCGCCAGCAGCCAAGGGACCCCGGGGGAGCAGTACTTC. As protein: CASSQGTPGEQYF. V is TRBV4-1 and J is TRBJ2-7, with a tentative D call TRBD2 (5 bases). Germline CDR1 and CDR2: MGHRA and YSYEKL. The CDR3 spans 13 residues. The ends were cut back, 1 base at V and 7 bases at J, with 11 bases in the middle.

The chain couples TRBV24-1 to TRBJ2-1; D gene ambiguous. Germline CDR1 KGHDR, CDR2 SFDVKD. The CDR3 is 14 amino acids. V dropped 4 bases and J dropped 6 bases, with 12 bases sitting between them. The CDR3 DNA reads TGTGCCACCAGTGACCCCGGCGGATCCAATGAGCAGTTCTTC. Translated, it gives CATSDPGGSNEQFF.

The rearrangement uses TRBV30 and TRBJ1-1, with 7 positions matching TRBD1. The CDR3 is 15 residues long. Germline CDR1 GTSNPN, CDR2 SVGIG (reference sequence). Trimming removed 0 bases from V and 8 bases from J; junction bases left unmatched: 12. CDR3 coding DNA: TGTGCCTGGAGTGTACCCCGAGAGACAGGGCCCGAAGCTTTCTTT. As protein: CAWSVPRETGPEAFF.

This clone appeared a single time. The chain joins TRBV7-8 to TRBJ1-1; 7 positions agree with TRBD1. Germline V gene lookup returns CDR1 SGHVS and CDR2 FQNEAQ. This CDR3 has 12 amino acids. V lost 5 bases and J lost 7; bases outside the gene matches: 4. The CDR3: CASSLRTGEAFF. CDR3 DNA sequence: TGTGCCAGCAGCCTCAGGACAGGTGAAGCTTTCTTT.

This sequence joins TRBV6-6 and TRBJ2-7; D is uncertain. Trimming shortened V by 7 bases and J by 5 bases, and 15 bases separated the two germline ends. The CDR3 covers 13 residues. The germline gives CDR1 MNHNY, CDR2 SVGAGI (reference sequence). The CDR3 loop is CASTPLTSDEQYF. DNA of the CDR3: TGTGCCAGCACCCCACTCACTTCCGACGAGCAGTACTTC.

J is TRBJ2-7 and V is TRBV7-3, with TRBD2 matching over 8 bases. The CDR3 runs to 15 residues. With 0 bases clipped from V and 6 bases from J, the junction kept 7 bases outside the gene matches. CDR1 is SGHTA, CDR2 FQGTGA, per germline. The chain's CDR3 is CASSLTGLAGSEQYF. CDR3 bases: TGTGCCAGCAGCTTAACTGGGCTAGCGGGCTCCGAGCAGTACTTC.

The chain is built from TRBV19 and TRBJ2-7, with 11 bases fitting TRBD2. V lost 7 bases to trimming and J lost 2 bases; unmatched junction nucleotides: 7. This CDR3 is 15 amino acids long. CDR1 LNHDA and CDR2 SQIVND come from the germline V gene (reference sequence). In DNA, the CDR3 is TGTGCCAGTAAGGAGACTAGCGGGGTCGCCTACGAGCAGTACTTC. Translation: CASKETSGVAYEQYF.

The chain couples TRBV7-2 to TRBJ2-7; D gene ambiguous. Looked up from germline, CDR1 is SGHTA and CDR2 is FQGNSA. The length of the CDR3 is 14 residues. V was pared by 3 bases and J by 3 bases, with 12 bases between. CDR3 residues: CASSFGLRLYEQYF. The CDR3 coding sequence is TGTGCCAGCAGCTTTGGTCTCCGACTCTACGAGCAGTACTTC.

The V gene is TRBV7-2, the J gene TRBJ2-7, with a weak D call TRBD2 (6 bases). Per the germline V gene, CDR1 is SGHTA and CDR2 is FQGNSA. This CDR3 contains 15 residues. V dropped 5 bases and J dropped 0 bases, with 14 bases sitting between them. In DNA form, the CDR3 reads TGTGCCAGCAGCAGCAGGGTGGGGGGCTCCTACGAGCAGTACTTC. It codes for CASSSRVGGSYEQYF.

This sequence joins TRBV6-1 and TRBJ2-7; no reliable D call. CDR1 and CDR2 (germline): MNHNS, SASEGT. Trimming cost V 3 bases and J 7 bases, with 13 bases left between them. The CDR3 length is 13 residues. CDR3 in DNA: TGTGCCAGCAGTGAGACATTGTTTGGGGAGCAGTACTTC. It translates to CASSETLFGEQYF.

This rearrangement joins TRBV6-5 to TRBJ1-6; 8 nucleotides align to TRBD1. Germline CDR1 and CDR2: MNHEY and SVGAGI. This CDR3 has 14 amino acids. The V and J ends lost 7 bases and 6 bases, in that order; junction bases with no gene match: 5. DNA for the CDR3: TGTGCCAGCACCCGGACAGGGAGTAATTCACCCCTCCACTTT. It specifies CASTRTGSNSPLHF.

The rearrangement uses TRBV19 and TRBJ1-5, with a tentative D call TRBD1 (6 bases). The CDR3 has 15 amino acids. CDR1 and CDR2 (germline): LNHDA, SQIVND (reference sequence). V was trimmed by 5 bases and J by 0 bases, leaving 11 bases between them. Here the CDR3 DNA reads TGTGCCAGTAGTTTTTTGGACAGTAGCAATCAGCCCCAGCATTTT. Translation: CASSFLDSSNQPQHF.

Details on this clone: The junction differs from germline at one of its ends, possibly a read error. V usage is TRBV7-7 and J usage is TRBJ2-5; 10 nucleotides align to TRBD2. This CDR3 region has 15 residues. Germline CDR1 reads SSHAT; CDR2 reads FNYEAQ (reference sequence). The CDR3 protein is CASSLTLAGVETQYF. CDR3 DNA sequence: TGTGCTAGCAGCTTAACCCTAGCGGGAGTTGAGACCCAGTACTTC.

Here the CDR3 reads CAWSVRAPMAFF. In DNA, the CDR3 is TGTGCCTGGAGTGTACGCGCACCCATGGCTTTCTTT. This chain uses TRBV30 with TRBJ1-1; D is unclear. Germline values: CDR1 GTSNPN, CDR2 SVGIG (reference sequence). This CDR3 comprises 12 residues. Deletions cut 0 bases from V and 11 bases from J, with 13 bases between.

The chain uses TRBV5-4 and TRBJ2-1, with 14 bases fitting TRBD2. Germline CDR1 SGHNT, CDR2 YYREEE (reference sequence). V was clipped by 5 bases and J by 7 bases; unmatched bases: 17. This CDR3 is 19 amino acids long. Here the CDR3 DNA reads TGTGCCAGCAGGGGACCCCCGACTAGCGGGAGGGCCTCAAGTAATGAGCAGTTCTTC. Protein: CASRGPPTSGRASSNEQFF.

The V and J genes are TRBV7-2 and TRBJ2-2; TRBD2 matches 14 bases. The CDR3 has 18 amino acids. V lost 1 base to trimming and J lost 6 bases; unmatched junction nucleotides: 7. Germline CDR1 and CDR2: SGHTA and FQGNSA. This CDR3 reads CASSLVRTSGRSPGELFF. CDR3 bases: TGTGCCAGCAGCTTAGTTCGGACTAGCGGGAGGTCGCCCGGGGAGCTGTTTTTT. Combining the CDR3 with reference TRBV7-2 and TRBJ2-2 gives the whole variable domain GAGVSQSPSNKVTEKGKDVELRCDPISGHTALYWYRQSLGQGLEFLIYFQGNSAPDKSGLPSDRFSAERTGGSVSTLTIQRTQQEDSAVYLCASSLVRTSGRSPGELFFGEGSRLTVL.

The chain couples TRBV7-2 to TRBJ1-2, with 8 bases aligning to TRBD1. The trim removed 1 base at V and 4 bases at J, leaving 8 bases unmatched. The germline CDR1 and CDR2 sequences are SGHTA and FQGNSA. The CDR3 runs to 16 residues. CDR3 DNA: TGTGCCAGCAGCTTAGTGCCGGGACAGGAGAGCTATGGCTACACCTTC. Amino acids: CASSLVPGQESYGYTF.

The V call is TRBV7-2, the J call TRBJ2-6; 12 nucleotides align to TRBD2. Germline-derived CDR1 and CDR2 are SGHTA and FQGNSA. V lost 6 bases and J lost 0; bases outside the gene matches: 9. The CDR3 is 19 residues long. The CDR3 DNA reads TGTGCCAGCAGGACACAGACTAGCGGGAGATACTCTGGGGCCAACGTCCTGACTTTC. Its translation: CASRTQTSGRYSGANVLTF.

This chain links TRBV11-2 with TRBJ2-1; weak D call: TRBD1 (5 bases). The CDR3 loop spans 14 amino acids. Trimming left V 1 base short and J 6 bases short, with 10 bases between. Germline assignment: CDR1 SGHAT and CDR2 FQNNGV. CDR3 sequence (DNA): TGTGCCAGCAGCTTAGGGGTAGGGGCCAATGAGCAGTTCTTC. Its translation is CASSLGVGANEQFF.

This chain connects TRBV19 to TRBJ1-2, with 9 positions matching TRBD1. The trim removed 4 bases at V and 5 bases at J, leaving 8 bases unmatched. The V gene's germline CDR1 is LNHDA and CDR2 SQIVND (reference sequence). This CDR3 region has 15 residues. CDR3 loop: CASSTRRTGAYGYTF. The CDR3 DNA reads TGTGCCAGTAGTACCCGTCGGACAGGGGCTTATGGCTACACCTTC.